This T cell receptor (beta chain) was retrieved from a study of blood T cell repertoires in COVID-19. Study-wide background: Samples came from the United States, Italy and Spain, spanning acute and convalescent COVID-19. Sample material is recorded as cDNA or gDNA derived from T cells, B-cell-depleted T cells, or PBMCs.

Categorization into cohorts depended on clinical history that participants reported. This CDR3 region has 14 residues. From germline, CDR1 is MNHEY and CDR2 SMNVEV (reference sequence). V dropped 0 bases and J dropped 0 bases, with 2 bases sitting between them. In the original analysis: From reference gene primer amplification, estimates of nucleated cell counts were derived. Clones were read by immunoSEQ multiplex PCR, and TCRdb kept only the in-frame ones, dropping some. That table furnishes V, J and clone size, whereas the DNA furnished D and trimming. This sample carries about 160,000 clones, 75% to 90% of them seen once, and the ten largest clones take around 3.7%.

J is TRBJ2-2 and V is TRBV27; D call uncertain. Sequencing used PBMCs or T cells enriched from blood (not recorded which). This receptor was taken from a woman aged 55-69 years who had recovered from COVID-19. CDR3 nucleotides: TGTGCCAGCAGTTTATCCACGAACACCGGGGAGCTGTTTTTT. The encoded protein is CASSLSTNTGELFF.